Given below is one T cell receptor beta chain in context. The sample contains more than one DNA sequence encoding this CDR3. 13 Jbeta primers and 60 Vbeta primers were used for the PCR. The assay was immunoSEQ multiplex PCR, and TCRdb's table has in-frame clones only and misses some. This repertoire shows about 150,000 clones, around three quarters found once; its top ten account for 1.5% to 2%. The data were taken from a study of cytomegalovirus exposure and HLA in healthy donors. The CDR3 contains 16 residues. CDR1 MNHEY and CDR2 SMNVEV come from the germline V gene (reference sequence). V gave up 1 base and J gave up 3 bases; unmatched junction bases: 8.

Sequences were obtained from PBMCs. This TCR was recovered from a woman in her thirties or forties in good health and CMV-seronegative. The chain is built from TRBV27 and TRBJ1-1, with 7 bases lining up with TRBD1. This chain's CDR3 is CASSLLRGRVHTEAFF. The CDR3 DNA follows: TGTGCCAGCAGTTTATTGAGGGGGCGGGTTCACACTGAAGCTTTCTTT.